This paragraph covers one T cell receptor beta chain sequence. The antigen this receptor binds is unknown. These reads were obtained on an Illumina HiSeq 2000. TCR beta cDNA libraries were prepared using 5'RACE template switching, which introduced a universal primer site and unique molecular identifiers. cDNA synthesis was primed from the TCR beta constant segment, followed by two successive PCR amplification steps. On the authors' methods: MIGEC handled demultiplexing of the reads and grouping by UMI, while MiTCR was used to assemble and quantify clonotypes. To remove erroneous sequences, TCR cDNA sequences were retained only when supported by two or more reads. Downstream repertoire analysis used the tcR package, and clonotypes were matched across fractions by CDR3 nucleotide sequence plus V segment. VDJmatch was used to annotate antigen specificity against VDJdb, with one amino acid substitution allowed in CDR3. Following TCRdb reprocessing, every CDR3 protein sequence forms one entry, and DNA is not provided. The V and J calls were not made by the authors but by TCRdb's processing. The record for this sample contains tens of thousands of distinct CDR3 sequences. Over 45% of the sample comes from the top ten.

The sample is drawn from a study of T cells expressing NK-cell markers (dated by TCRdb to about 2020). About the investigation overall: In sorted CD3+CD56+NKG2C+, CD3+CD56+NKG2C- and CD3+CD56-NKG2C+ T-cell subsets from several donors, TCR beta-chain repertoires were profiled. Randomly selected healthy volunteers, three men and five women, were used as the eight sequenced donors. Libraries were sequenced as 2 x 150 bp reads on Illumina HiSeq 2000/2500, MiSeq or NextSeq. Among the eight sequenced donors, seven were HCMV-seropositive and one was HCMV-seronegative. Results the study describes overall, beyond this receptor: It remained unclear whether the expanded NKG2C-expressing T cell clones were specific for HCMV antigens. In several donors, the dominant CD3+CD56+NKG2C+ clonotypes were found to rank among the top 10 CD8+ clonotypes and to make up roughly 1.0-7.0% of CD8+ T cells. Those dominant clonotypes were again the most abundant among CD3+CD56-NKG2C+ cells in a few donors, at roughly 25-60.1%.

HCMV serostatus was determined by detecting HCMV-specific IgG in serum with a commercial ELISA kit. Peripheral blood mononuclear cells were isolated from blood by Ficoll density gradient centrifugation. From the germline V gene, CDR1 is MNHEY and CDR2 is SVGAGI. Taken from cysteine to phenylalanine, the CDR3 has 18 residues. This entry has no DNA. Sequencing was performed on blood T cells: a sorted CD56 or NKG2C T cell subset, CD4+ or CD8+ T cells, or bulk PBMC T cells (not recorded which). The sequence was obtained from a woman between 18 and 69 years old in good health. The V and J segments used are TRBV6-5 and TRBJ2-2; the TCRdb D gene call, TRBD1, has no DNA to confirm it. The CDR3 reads CASSYPPFRGKGTGELFF.